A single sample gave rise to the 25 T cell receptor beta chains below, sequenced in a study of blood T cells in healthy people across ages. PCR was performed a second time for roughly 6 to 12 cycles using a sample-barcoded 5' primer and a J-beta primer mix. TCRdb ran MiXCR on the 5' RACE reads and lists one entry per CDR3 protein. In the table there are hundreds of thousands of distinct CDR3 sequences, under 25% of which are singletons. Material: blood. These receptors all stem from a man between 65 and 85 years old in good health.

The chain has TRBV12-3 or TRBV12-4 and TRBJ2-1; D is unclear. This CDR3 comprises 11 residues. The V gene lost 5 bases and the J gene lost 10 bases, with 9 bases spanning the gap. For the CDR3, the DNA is TGTGCCAGCAGTCGTAGTGGGGAGCAGTTCTTC. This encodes CASSRSGEQFF.

Here the CDR3 reads CSASSGLAEGPSTDTQYF. The CDR3 bases are TGCAGTGCTTCTTCGGGACTAGCGGAAGGGCCTAGCACAGATACGCAGTATTTT. The V and J genes are TRBV20-1 and TRBJ2-3; TRBD2 agrees at 11 bases. With V trimmed by 5 bases and J by 0 bases, 13 bases remained unmatched. Germline V gene lookup returns CDR1 DFQATT and CDR2 SNEGSKA (reference sequence). The CDR3 extends over 18 amino acids.

Here the CDR3 reads CASSPTSGRPNEQFF. CDR3 bases: TGTGCCAGTAGCCCGACTAGCGGTCGGCCCAATGAGCAGTTCTTC. V gene TRBV19 combines with J gene TRBJ2-1, with TRBD2 identical over 9 bases. J gave up 6 bases and V 6 bases, and 9 bases lay outside the gene matches. Germline-derived CDR1 and CDR2 are LNHDA and SQIVND (reference sequence). The CDR3 runs 15 residues.

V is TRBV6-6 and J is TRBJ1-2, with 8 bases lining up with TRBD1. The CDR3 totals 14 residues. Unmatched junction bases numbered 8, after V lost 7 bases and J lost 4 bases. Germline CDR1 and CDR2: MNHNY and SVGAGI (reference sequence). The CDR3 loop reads CASKQTGDSYGYTF. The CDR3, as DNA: TGTGCCAGCAAGCAGACAGGGGATTCCTATGGCTACACCTTC.

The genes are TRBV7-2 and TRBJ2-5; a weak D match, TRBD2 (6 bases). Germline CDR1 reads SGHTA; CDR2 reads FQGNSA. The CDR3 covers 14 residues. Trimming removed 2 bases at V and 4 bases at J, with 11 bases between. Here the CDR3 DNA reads TGTGCCAGCAGCTTATGGCGGGGAGTAGAGACCCAGTACTTC. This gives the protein CASSLWRGVETQYF.

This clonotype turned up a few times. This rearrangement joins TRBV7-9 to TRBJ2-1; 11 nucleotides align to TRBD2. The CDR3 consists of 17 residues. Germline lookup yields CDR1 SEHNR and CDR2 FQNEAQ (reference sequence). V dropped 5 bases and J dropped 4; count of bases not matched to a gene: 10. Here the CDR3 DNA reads TGTGCCAGCAGCACCGGGACAGGGACTAGCGGTTACAATGAGCAGTTCTTC. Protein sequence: CASSTGTGTSGYNEQFF.

The CDR3 DNA reads as TGTGCCAGCAGCCAAGGAATAACAGGGGCACACTATGGCTACACCTTC. Translated, it gives CASSQGITGAHYGYTF. V gene TRBV3-1 combines with J gene TRBJ1-2; 7 bases are a match to TRBD1. Germline lookup yields CDR1 LGHDT and CDR2 YNNKEL (reference sequence). This CDR3 comprises 16 residues. The V segment lost 1 base and the J segment 3 bases; nucleotides outside the gene matches: 8.

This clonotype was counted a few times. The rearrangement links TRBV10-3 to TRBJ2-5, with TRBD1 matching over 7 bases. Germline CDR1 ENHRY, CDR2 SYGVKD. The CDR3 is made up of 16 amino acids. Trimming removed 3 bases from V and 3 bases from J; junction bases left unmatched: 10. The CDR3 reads CAISDSAFGTEETQYF. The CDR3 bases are TGTGCCATCAGTGATTCAGCTTTTGGGACAGAAGAGACCCAGTACTTC.

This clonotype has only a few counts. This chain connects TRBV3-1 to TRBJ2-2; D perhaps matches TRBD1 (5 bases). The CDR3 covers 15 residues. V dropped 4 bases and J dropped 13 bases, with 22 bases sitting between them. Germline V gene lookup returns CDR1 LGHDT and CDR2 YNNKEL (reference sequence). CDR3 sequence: CASSPRGHTGSVLFF. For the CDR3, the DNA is TGTGCCAGCAGCCCCCGAGGACACACCGGCTCGGTGCTGTTTTTT.

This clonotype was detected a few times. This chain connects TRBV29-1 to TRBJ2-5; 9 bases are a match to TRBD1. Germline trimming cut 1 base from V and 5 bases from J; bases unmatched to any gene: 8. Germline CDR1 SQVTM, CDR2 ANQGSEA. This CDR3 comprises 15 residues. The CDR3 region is CSVEGYTGGSETQYF. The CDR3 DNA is TGCAGCGTTGAAGGCTACACAGGGGGCTCGGAGACCCAGTACTTC.

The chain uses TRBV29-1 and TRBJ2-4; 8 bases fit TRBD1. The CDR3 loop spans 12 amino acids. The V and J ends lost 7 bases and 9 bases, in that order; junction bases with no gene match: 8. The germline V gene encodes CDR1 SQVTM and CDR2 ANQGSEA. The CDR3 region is CSGGTGGTIQYF. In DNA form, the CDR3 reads TGCAGCGGCGGGACAGGTGGGACCATTCAGTACTTC.

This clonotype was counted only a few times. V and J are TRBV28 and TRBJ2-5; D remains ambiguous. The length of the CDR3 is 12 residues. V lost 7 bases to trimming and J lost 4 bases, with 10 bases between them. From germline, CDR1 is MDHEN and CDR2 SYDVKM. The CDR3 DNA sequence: TGTGCCAGCAAAGTTTCAGGAGAGACCCAGTACTTC. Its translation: CASKVSGETQYF.

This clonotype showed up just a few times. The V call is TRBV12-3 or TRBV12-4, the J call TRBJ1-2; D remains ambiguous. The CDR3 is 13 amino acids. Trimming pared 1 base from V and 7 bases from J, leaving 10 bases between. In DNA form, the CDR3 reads TGTGCCAGCAGTTTAGGGCAGGCCGGTGGCTACACCTTC. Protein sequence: CASSLGQAGGYTF.

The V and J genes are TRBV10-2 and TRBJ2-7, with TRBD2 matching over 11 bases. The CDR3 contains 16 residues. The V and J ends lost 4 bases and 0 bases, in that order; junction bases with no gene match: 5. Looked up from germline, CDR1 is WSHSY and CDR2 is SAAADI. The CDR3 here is CASSGGLAVISYEQYF. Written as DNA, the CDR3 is TGCGCCAGCAGTGGGGGACTAGCGGTTATCTCCTACGAGCAGTACTTC.

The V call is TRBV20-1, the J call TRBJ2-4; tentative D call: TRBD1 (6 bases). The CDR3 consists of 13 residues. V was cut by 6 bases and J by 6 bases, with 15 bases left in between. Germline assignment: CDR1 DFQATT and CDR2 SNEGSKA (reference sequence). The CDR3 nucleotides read TGCAGTGCCGTAACCGGGACAAGAAACATTCAGTACTTC. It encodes CSAVTGTRNIQYF.

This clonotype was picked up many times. The chain's CDR3 is CASSPLTSGSYEQYF. CDR3 coding DNA: TGCGCCAGCAGCCCATTAACTAGCGGGAGCTACGAGCAGTACTTC. This chain links TRBV5-1 with TRBJ2-7, with 11 bases aligning to TRBD2. V was pared by 4 bases and J by 3 bases, with 6 bases of the junction left unmatched. Germline V CDR1 and CDR2: SGHRS, YFSETQ. CDR3 length: 15 amino acids.

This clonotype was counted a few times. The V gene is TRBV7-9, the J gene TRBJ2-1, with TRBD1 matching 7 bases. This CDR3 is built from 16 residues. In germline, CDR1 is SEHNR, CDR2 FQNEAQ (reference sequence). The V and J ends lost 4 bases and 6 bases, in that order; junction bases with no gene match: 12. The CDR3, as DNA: TGTGCCAGCAGCTCCTACAGGGGATATGTCGGCAATGAGCAGTTCTTC. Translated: CASSSYRGYVGNEQFF.

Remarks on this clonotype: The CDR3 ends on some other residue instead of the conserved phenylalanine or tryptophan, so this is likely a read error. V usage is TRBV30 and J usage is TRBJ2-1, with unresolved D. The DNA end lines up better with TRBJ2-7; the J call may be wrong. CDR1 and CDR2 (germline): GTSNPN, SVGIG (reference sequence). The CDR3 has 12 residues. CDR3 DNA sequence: TGTGCCCGGAGCAGTGGAGCCTACGAGCAGTACCTC. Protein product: CARSSGAYEQYL.

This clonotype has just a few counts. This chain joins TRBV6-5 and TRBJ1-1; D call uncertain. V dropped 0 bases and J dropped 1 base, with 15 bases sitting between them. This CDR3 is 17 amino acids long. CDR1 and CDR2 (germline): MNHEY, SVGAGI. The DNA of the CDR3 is TGTGCCAGCAGTTACTCGAGGCCCCTAACTGGGAACACTGAAGCTTTCTTT. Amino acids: CASSYSRPLTGNTEAFF.

The CDR3 protein is CASSYSILAGTYEQYF. Written as DNA, the CDR3 is TGTGCCAGCAGTTACTCGATACTAGCGGGGACCTACGAGCAGTACTTC. The chain links TRBV6-5 to TRBJ2-7; 10 bases agree with TRBD2. The junction had 4 bases not matched to a gene; V was cut back by 0 bases and J by 2 bases. Germline V gene sequence: CDR1 MNHEY, CDR2 SVGAGI. The CDR3 consists of 16 residues.

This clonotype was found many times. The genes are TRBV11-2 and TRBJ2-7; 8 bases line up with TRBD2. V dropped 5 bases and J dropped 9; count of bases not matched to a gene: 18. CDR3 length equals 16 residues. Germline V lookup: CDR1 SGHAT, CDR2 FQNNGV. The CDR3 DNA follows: TGTGCCAGCAGCCCTCCACTAGCGGCCACCGATGGGAGGCAGTACTTC. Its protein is CASSPPLAATDGRQYF.

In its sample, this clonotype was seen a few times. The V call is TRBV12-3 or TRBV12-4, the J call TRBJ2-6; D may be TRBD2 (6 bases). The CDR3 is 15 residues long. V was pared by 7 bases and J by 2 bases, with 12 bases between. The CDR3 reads CASMVGGTGANVLTF. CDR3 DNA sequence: TGTGCCAGCATGGTGGGGGGAACTGGGGCCAACGTCCTGACTTTC.

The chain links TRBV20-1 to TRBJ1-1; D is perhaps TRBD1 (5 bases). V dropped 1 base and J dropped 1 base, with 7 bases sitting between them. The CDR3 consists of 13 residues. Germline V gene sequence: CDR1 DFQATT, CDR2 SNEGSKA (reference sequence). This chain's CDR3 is CSARGGANTEAFF. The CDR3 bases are TGCAGTGCTAGAGGGGGCGCGAACACTGAAGCTTTCTTT.

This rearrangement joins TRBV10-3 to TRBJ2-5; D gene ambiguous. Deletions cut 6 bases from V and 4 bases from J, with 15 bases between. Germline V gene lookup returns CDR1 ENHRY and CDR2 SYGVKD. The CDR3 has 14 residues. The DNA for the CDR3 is TGTGCCATCAGCCGAGACGACATTCCAGAGACCCAGTACTTC. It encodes CAISRDDIPETQYF.

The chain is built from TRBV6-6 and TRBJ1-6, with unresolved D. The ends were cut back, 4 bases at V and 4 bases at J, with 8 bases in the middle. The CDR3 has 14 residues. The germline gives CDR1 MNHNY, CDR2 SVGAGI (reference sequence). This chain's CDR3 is CASSFSGYNSPLHF. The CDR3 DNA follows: TGTGCCAGCAGTTTCAGTGGATATAATTCACCCCTCCACTTT.